The 9 T cell receptor beta chains below come from one sample, sequenced in a study of blood T cell repertoires in COVID-19. Produced via immunoSEQ multiplex PCR; TCRdb's table is partial and in-frame only. This sample has under 150,000 clones, with 81% found just once. Sequences were obtained from peripheral blood. These TCRs come from a man aged 45-60 years with acute or convalescent COVID-19.

V is TRBV19 and J is TRBJ2-6; D gene ambiguous. This CDR3 region has 15 residues. CDR1 LNHDA and CDR2 SQIVND come from the germline V gene (reference sequence). The V and J ends lost 0 bases and 0 bases respectively, with 3 bases between them. The DNA for the CDR3 is TGTGCCAGTAGTATAGATAGCTCTGGGGCCAACGTCCTGACTTTC. Encoded protein: CASSIDSSGANVLTF. Together with reference TRBV19 and TRBJ2-6, the CDR3 gives the full variable domain: DGGITQSPKYLFRKEGQNVTLSCEQNLNHDAMYWYRQDPGQGLRLIYYSQIVNDFQKGDIAEGYSVSREKKESFPLTVTSAQKNPTAFYLCASSIDSSGANVLTFGAGSRLTVL.

The V gene is TRBV10-2, the J gene TRBJ1-2; D is possibly TRBD1 (5 bases). Trimming removed 10 bases at V and 6 bases at J, with 18 bases between. The germline CDR1 and CDR2 sequences are WSHSY and SAAADI. This CDR3 contains 13 residues. The CDR3 bases are TGCGCCACCAATGGGGCCAGGGAGGATGGCTACACCTTC. Amino acids: CATNGAREDGYTF.

This sequence joins TRBV7-8 and TRBJ1-4; D remains unclear. CDR1 and CDR2 (germline): SGHVS, FQNEAQ. The germline V and J ends were trimmed by 3 bases and 5 bases, with 13 bases remaining between them. CDR3 length: 15 amino acids. The chain's CDR3 is CASSLNGQLNEKLFF. The DNA of the CDR3 is TGTGCCAGCAGCTTGAATGGCCAGTTAAATGAAAAACTGTTTTTT.

This rearrangement joins TRBV19 to TRBJ2-1; D gene uncertain. V was trimmed by 3 bases and J by 0 bases, leaving 9 bases between them. The CDR3 has 15 residues. Germline CDR1 reads LNHDA; CDR2 reads SQIVND (reference sequence). Written as DNA, the CDR3 is TGTGCCAGTAGTATTGAGGAGAGCTCCTACAATGAGCAGTTCTTC. This encodes CASSIEESSYNEQFF.

This clone was found once. The chain is built from TRBV5-1 and TRBJ2-2, with 9 bases matching TRBD1. The CDR3 contains 15 residues. The germline CDR1 and CDR2 sequences are SGHRS and YFSETQ. The V segment lost 5 bases and the J segment 0 bases; nucleotides outside the gene matches: 2. CDR3 sequence reads: CASSRDRANTGELFF. In DNA, the CDR3 is TGCGCCAGCAGTCGGGACAGGGCGAACACCGGGGAGCTGTTTTTT.

V is TRBV10-1 and J is TRBJ2-3; tentative D call: TRBD1 (5 bases). CDR1 and CDR2 (germline): WNHNN, SYGVQD (reference sequence). V gave up 7 bases and J gave up 1 base, with 15 bases separating them. This CDR3 comprises 15 residues. The CDR3 here is CASTSGLSGTDTQYF. As DNA, the CDR3 is TGCGCCAGCACCTCAGGGCTTTCGGGCACAGATACGCAGTATTTT.

For this clone: In the same sample, other DNA sequences code for this CDR3. The chain combines TRBV2 with TRBJ1-1; TRBD1 agrees at 7 bases. With 6 bases clipped from V and 5 bases from J, the junction kept 6 bases outside the gene matches. CDR1 and CDR2 (germline): SNHLY, FYNNEI. The CDR3 spans 13 residues. The CDR3 region has the DNA TGTGCCAGCAGCCCCGACAGGGAGACTGAAGCTTTCTTT. Protein: CASSPDRETEAFF.

The DNA of the CDR3 is TGTGCCAGCAGCCACCGAGGGAAAAACTCTGGAAACACCATATATTTT. Translated, it gives CASSHRGKNSGNTIYF. The rearrangement uses TRBV3-1 (or the pseudogene TRBV3-2) and TRBJ1-3; D is unclear. V gave up 3 bases and J gave up 0 bases, with 12 bases separating them. The CDR3 spans 16 residues. Germline V lookup: CDR1 LGHDT, CDR2 YNNKEL (reference sequence).

This clone showed up just once. The rearrangement joins TRBV3-1 (or the pseudogene TRBV3-2) to TRBJ1-3, with D hard to call. Germline V gene data show CDR1 as LGHDT and CDR2 as YNNKEL (reference sequence). Trimming shortened V by 9 bases and J by 0 bases, and 9 bases separated the two germline ends. The CDR3 extends over 13 amino acids. The CDR3 is CASQRSSGNTIYF. The CDR3 DNA reads as TGTGCCAGTCAGAGGAGCTCTGGAAACACCATATATTTT.